One sample yielded the 21 T cell receptor beta chains listed below, sequenced in a study of CD4+ T cells in melanoma. The repertoire was sequenced with immunoSEQ multiplex PCR; TCRdb's copy has only in-frame clones and lacks some. The table lists about 110,000 clones, about nine tenths of them singletons. Sequencing was performed on peripheral blood. Receptors were obtained from a human donor with melanoma.

The chain links TRBV5-1 to TRBJ2-2; tentatively, D is TRBD2 (5 bases). V was cut by 4 bases and J by 7 bases, with 14 bases left in between. The germline V gene encodes CDR1 SGHRS and CDR2 YFSETQ. The CDR3 totals 14 residues. The DNA of the CDR3 is TGCGCCAGCAGCAGCCTTCTAGCCTTCGGGGAGCTGTTTTTT. It yields the protein CASSSLLAFGELFF.

The V and J genes are TRBV10-3 and TRBJ1-6; D remains unclear. V was clipped by 6 bases and J by 5 bases, with 11 bases between them. This CDR3 is built from 14 residues. Germline CDR1 is ENHRY and CDR2 is SYGVKD. CDR3 region: CAIREGFHNSPLHF. CDR3 bases: TGTGCCATCAGAGAGGGATTTCATAATTCACCCCTCCACTTT.

This chain links TRBV5-4 with TRBJ2-7; no clear D. This CDR3 has 13 residues. CDR1 SGHNT and CDR2 YYREEE come from the germline V gene (reference sequence). Trimming cost V 0 bases and J 4 bases, with 8 bases left between them. CDR3 protein: CASSLDPGYEQYF. CDR3 nucleotides: TGTGCCAGCAGCTTGGACCCGGGTTACGAGCAGTACTTC.

This chain links TRBV5-1 with TRBJ2-7; the D is unclear. V lost 0 bases, J lost 7 bases, and 17 bases lay in between. Per the germline V gene, CDR1 is SGHRS and CDR2 is YFSETQ. The CDR3 has 15 amino acids. For the CDR3, the DNA is TGCGCCAGCAGCTTGGCCGTGTCTTCAAAGGGAGAGCAGTACTTC. This translates into CASSLAVSSKGEQYF.

This sequence joins TRBV4-2 and TRBJ2-1; weak D call: TRBD2 (5 bases). This CDR3 is built from 17 residues. V lost 3 bases and J lost 10, with 25 bases in between. Germline loops: CDR1 LGHNA, CDR2 YNFKEQ. CDR3 sequence: CASSHIGELLSIVEQFF. CDR3 in DNA: TGTGCCAGCAGCCATATTGGGGAGCTGCTATCGATCGTGGAGCAGTTCTTC.

This clone showed up just once. J is TRBJ2-5 and V is TRBV5-1; 8 bases align to TRBD2. The ends lost 5 bases at V and 0 bases at J; junction bases unmatched: 9. Germline V gene data show CDR1 as SGHRS and CDR2 as YFSETQ. The CDR3 totals 16 residues. This chain's CDR3 is CASSPNGGEYQETQYF. The CDR3 DNA reads as TGCGCCAGCAGTCCTAACGGGGGGGAGTACCAAGAGACCCAGTACTTC.

The chain employs TRBV6-4 and TRBJ1-1; D unclear. CDR1 is MRHNA, CDR2 SNTAGT, per germline. There are 13 residues in the CDR3. The V end was cut by 2 bases, the J end by 1 base, with 5 bases between. The CDR3 sequence: CASSDGPNTEAFF. The CDR3 DNA is TGTGCCAGCAGTGACGGGCCGAACACTGAAGCTTTCTTT.

This chain joins TRBV7-9 and TRBJ1-5, with TRBD1 matching over 7 bases. The CDR3 loop spans 15 amino acids. J lost 6 bases, V lost 0 bases, and 5 bases had no gene match. CDR1 SEHNR and CDR2 FQNEAQ come from the germline V gene (reference sequence). CDR3 region: CASSLAAGGGQPQHF. CDR3 bases: TGTGCCAGCAGCTTAGCGGCAGGGGGTGGTCAGCCCCAGCATTTT.

CDR3: CASSKGTGELFF. CDR3 DNA: TGTGCCAGCAGTAAGGGGACCGGGGAGCTGTTTTTT. This chain links TRBV2 with TRBJ2-2; D may be TRBD1 (5 bases). This CDR3 has 12 residues. The germline V gene encodes CDR1 SNHLY and CDR2 FYNNEI. V lost 5 bases, J lost 5 bases, and 6 bases lay in between.

The chain uses TRBV15 and TRBJ2-1; D gene uncertain. CDR1 and CDR2 (germline): LNHNV, YYDKDF (reference sequence). Trimming left V 0 bases short and J 0 bases short, with 9 bases between. CDR3 length: 16 residues. CDR3 amino acids: CATSRDKGGSYNEQFF. The CDR3 DNA follows: TGTGCCACCAGCAGAGATAAGGGCGGCTCCTACAATGAGCAGTTCTTC.

This chain uses TRBV15 with TRBJ1-5, with D unclear. The CDR3 spans 15 residues. The V end lost 1 base, the J end lost 7 bases, and 14 bases lay between the germline ends. The germline V gene encodes CDR1 LNHNV and CDR2 YYDKDF (reference sequence). The CDR3 sequence: CATSRGSSEGQPQHF. DNA for the CDR3: TGTGCCACCAGCAGAGGGTCGTCCGAGGGACAGCCCCAGCATTTT.

The chain combines TRBV7-7 with TRBJ2-2, with D possibly matching TRBD1 (5 bases). V was shortened by 1 base and J by 3 bases, with 15 bases between the two germline ends. This CDR3 is 17 amino acids long. Germline CDR1 and CDR2: SSHAT and FNYEAQ (reference sequence). The chain's CDR3 is CASSLGIRPGHTGELFF. Written as DNA, the CDR3 is TGTGCCAGCAGCTTAGGTATACGTCCAGGGCACACCGGGGAGCTGTTTTTT.

This clone has only a few counts. CDR3 loop: CASSSTGEGAMNTEAFF. CDR3 in DNA: TGCGCCAGCAGCTCTACAGGGGAGGGGGCCATGAACACTGAAGCTTTCTTT. This chain connects TRBV5-1 to TRBJ1-1; TRBD1 agrees at 7 bases. This CDR3 has 17 amino acids. Germline trimming cut 3 bases from V and 0 bases from J; bases unmatched to any gene: 11. Germline assignment: CDR1 SGHRS and CDR2 YFSETQ. Full variable domain (remainder filled in from reference TRBV5-1 and TRBJ1-1): KAGVTQTPRYLIKTRGQQVTLSCSPISGHRSVSWYQQTPGQGLQFLFEYFSETQRNKGNFPGRFSGRQFSNSRSEMNVSTLELGDSALYLCASSSTGEGAMNTEAFFGQGTRLTVV.

This clone has a single count. The chain recombines TRBV5-1 with TRBJ2-7; TRBD2 matches 9 bases. Losses at the gene ends were 0 bases for V and 6 bases for J; bases not matched to a gene: 16. CDR1 and CDR2 (germline): SGHRS, YFSETQ. The CDR3 consists of 18 residues. CDR3 bases: TGCGCCAGCAGCTTGGAAGGGGGCGGGAGGGCCATTCCGGCCGAGCAGTACTTC. It specifies CASSLEGGGRAIPAEQYF.

The chain recombines TRBV5-6 with TRBJ2-3; 10 bases align to TRBD2. The junction had 8 bases not matched to a gene; V was cut back by 6 bases and J by 4 bases. The CDR3 consists of 15 residues. The V gene's germline CDR1 is SGHDT and CDR2 YYEEEE. CDR3 nucleotide sequence: TGTGCCAGCAACCTAGCGGGGGTTGTCTCAGATACGCAGTATTTT. Translated, it gives CASNLAGVVSDTQYF.

This chain connects TRBV2 to TRBJ2-7, with D uncertain. V lost 4 bases, J lost 0 bases, and 10 bases lay in between. Per germline, CDR1 SNHLY and CDR2 FYNNEI. CDR3 length: 14 residues. The CDR3 here is CASSALQNSYEQYF. The CDR3 DNA is TGTGCCAGCAGTGCGCTTCAAAACTCCTACGAGCAGTACTTC.

The CDR3: CSVEIGRVGEAFF. As DNA, the CDR3 is TGCAGCGTCGAGATCGGTCGCGTGGGGGAAGCTTTCTTT. V gene TRBV29-1 combines with J gene TRBJ1-1; no clear D gene. CDR1 is SQVTM, CDR2 ANQGSEA, per germline. This CDR3 has 13 amino acids. V was clipped by 6 bases and J by 8 bases, with 19 bases between them.

The chain couples TRBV29-1 to TRBJ2-2, with 8 bases that match TRBD2. CDR1 and CDR2 (germline): SQVTM, ANQGSEA. The CDR3 totals 13 residues. Germline trimming cut 7 bases from V and 6 bases from J; bases unmatched to any gene: 7. This CDR3 is CSGAGTSSGELFF. The CDR3 DNA is TGCAGCGGTGCCGGGACTAGTTCCGGGGAGCTGTTTTTT.

The V gene is TRBV25-1, the J gene TRBJ2-3; TRBD2 agrees at 9 bases. The V gene end was trimmed by 1 base and the J gene end by 1 base; junction bases not matched to a gene: 3. Germline V gene sequence: CDR1 MGHDK, CDR2 SYGVNS. The length of the CDR3 is 16 residues. CDR3 bases: TGTGCCAGCAGTGAATCGGGGACTAGCCGCACAGATACGCAGTATTTT. Translated, it gives CASSESGTSRTDTQYF.

CDR3 bases: TGTGCCAGCAGTAAAACAGGGGCTGAGCAGTTCTTC. Protein: CASSKTGAEQFF. The rearrangement links TRBV27 to TRBJ2-1; TRBD1 aligns across 7 bases. The CDR3 extends over 12 amino acids. Trimming took 5 bases from V and 9 from J; bases not matched to a gene: 4. Germline V gives CDR1 MNHEY, CDR2 SMNVEV (reference sequence).

This clone was seen a single time. The chain employs TRBV9 and TRBJ2-2; D call uncertain. The V end was cut by 0 bases, the J end by 0 bases, with 3 bases between. The CDR3 covers 14 residues. CDR1 is SGDLS, CDR2 YYNGEE, per germline. In DNA form, the CDR3 reads TGTGCCAGCAGCGTAGCACCGAACACCGGGGAGCTGTTTTTT. This encodes CASSVAPNTGELFF.